This T cell receptor (beta chain) was identified in a study of breast tumors, draining lymph nodes, adjacent tissues. Study observations and caveats: Luminal-like breast cancer showed significantly higher tumor–nontumor repertoire similarity than basal-like. The data were judged consistent with most tumor T cells coming from lymph node and expanding in tumor. Compared with lymph nodes, tumors were less diverse; compared with nontumor tissue, more. Tumor T cell lymph node origin was a supported hypothesis, not proven.

The CDR3 is 18 amino acids. Germline V gene lookup returns CDR1 SGHNT and CDR2 YYREEE (reference sequence). The J segment lost 5 bases and the V segment lost 0 bases, leaving 7 bases of the junction unmatched. This clonotype was detected many times. As yet, its antigen is unknown. Axillary draining lymph nodes of breast cancer patients supplied the node samples. Each CDR3 protein gets one entry after TCRdb re-called the multiplex PCR reads with MiXCR. The repertoire consists of more than 250,000 distinct CDR3 sequences, with over 25% occurring once and the leading ten covering roughly 1.1%. The sequenced sample consisted of axillary lymph node tissue. This chain uses TRBV5-4 with TRBJ2-2; 13 positions agree with TRBD2. This TCR came from a female donor with breast cancer. Some clones in this sample may be carry-over from other donors' samples. Here the CDR3 reads CASSLVGRLAGGTGELFF. The CDR3 DNA sequence: TGTGCCAGCAGCTTGGTTGGGCGACTAGCGGGAGGTACCGGGGAGCTGTTTTTT.